The present TCR beta chain was sequenced within a study of cytomegalovirus exposure and HLA in healthy donors. In the PCR, 60 Vbeta and 13 Jbeta primers were used. Libraries were prepared by immunoSEQ multiplex PCR; TCRdb keeps only in-frame clonotypes and omits some of them. Here the sample spans under 150,000 clones, about three quarters being singletons. This CDR3 has 12 residues. The V end was cut by 1 base, the J end by 8 bases, with 8 bases between. CDR1 is SEHNR, CDR2 FQNEAQ, per germline (reference sequence). Material: PBMCs. The receptor comes from a human donor in good health. V and J are TRBV7-9 and TRBJ1-1; D is uncertain. The CDR3 region has the DNA TGTGCCAGCAGCTTAGATGCTGGCGAAGCTTTCTTT. Translation gives CASSLDAGEAFF. The complete variable domain, with remaining parts taken from reference TRBV7-9 and TRBJ1-1, reads DTGVSQNPRHKITKRGQNVTFRCDPISEHNRLYWYRQTLGQGPEFLTYFQNEAQLEKSRLLSDRFSAERPKGSFSTLEIQRTEQGDSAMYLCASSLDAGEAFFGQGTRLTVV.